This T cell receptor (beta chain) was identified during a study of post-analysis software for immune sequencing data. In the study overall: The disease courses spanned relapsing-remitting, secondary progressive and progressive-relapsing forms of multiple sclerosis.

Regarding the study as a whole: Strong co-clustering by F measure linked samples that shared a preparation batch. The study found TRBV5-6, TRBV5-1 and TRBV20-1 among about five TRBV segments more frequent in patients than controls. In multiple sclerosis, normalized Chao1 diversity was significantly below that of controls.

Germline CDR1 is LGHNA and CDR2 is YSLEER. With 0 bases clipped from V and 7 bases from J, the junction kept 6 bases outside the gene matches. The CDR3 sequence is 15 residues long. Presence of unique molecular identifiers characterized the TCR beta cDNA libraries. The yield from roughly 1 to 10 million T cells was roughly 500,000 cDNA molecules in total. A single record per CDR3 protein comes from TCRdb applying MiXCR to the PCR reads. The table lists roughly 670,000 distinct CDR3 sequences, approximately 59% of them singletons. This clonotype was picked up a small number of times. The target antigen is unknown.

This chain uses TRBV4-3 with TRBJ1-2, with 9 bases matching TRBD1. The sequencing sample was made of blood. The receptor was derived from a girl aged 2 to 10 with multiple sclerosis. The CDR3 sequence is CASSQDRGQGIGYTF. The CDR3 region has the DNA TGCGCCAGCAGCCAAGATCGGGGACAGGGCATTGGCTACACCTTC.